This entry lists 26 T cell receptor beta chains sequenced from one sample in a study of identical twins listed by TCRdb under 2016. Receptor amplification or capture employed 5' RACE. Instrument on record: Illumina HiSeq 2000. TCRdb reran the public reads through fastp at Q25 and MiXCR, keeping productive beta chains. Identical CDR3 protein sequences are pooled into one entry, listed with their most common genes and DNA. This sample comprises hundreds of thousands of distinct CDR3 sequences, around an eighth of them detected only once. Of the sample, around 1.6% is held by the ten largest clones. These data were also filed under a second study, of yellow fever vaccine responses in identical twins.

Sequences were obtained from PBMCs. The receptors originated from a woman under 30 in good health.

This clonotype has more than one count but fewer than ten. The genes are TRBV20-1 and TRBJ1-1; a possible D gene is TRBD1 (6 bases). The CDR3 is 12 amino acids. The V and J ends lost 7 bases and 3 bases respectively, with 12 bases between them. Germline loops: CDR1 DFQATT, CDR2 SNEGSKA (reference sequence). The CDR3 bases are TGCAGTGGGGTCGGGGGGCACACTGAAGCTTTCTTT. It encodes CSGVGGHTEAFF.

V and J are TRBV28 and TRBJ1-6, with a weak D call TRBD1 (5 bases). The length of the CDR3 is 18 residues. Trimming stripped 0 bases from V and 0 bases from J, with 12 bases between. The V gene's germline CDR1 is MDHEN and CDR2 SYDVKM. The CDR3 here is CASSLWDMEFSYNSPLHF. The DNA for the CDR3 is TGTGCCAGCAGTTTATGGGACATGGAATTCTCCTATAATTCACCCCTCCACTTT.

V and J are TRBV18 and TRBJ1-5; the match to TRBD1 covers 7 bases. Germline lookup yields CDR1 KGHSH and CDR2 LQKENI. With V trimmed by 5 bases and J by 4 bases, 11 bases remained unmatched. The CDR3 covers 16 residues. CDR3 region: CASSKTGTAVNQPQHF. The CDR3 DNA reads TGTGCCAGCTCAAAGACCGGGACAGCGGTAAATCAGCCCCAGCATTTT.

This clonotype was found many times. Here the CDR3 DNA reads TGTGCCAGCGCGGACCCCGGCACAGATACGCAGTATTTT. This encodes CASADPGTDTQYF. This chain links TRBV25-1 with TRBJ2-3, with D unclear. This CDR3 region has 13 residues. V lost 8 bases to trimming and J lost 1 base, with 10 bases between them. The germline CDR1 and CDR2 sequences are MGHDK and SYGVNS.

The chain joins TRBV27 to TRBJ2-3, with TRBD1 as a possible D gene (6 bases). The V end lost 7 bases, the J end lost 1 base, and 15 bases lay between the germline ends. The CDR3 contains 15 residues. CDR1 is MNHEY and CDR2 is SMNVEV in the germline V gene (reference sequence). Written as DNA, the CDR3 is TGTGCCAGCACCCTTTGGCCAGGGGGCACAGATACGCAGTATTTT. It codes for CASTLWPGGTDTQYF.

This clonotype was counted a few times. This chain uses TRBV2 with TRBJ2-1, with a possible D match to TRBD2 (6 bases). Trimming shortened V by 5 bases and J by 1 base, and 15 bases separated the two germline ends. The length of the CDR3 is 16 residues. From germline, CDR1 is SNHLY and CDR2 FYNNEI. This CDR3 reads CASSPFSGISYNEQFF. CDR3 bases: TGTGCCAGCAGTCCCTTTAGCGGTATTTCCTACAATGAGCAGTTCTTC.

This clonotype came up a few times. V gene TRBV29-1 combines with J gene TRBJ2-1; 9 bases align to TRBD2. Trimming removed 1 base from V and 6 bases from J; junction bases left unmatched: 7. This CDR3 is 15 amino acids long. The germline V gene encodes CDR1 SQVTM and CDR2 ANQGSEA. DNA for the CDR3: TGCAGCGTTGAAGGGGGCCTAGCGGGGCCCAATGAGCAGTTCTTC. Translating it yields CSVEGGLAGPNEQFF.

The gene calls are TRBV12-2 and TRBJ2-5; the table calls TRBD1, which could not be checked here. TRBV12-2 is a listed pseudogene. The CDR3 runs 14 residues. The CDR3 here is CASRFEDSKETQYF. The CDR3 region has the DNA TGTGCAAGTCGCTTCGAGGACAGTAAAGAGACCCAGTACTTC.

This clonotype was detected a few times. This sequence joins TRBV11-2 and TRBJ2-1, with 11 bases identical to TRBD2. V shed 4 bases, J shed 2 bases, and the junction held 13 bases outside the gene matches. CDR3 length: 19 residues. The germline gives CDR1 SGHAT, CDR2 FQNNGV. CDR3 protein: CASSSRGGLAGGTYNEQFF. The CDR3 DNA sequence: TGTGCCAGCAGCTCCCGGGGGGGTCTAGCGGGAGGAACCTACAATGAGCAGTTCTTC.

This clonotype was seen a handful of times. The chain employs TRBV20-1 and TRBJ1-2; TRBD1 matches at 7 bases. Germline lookup yields CDR1 DFQATT and CDR2 SNEGSKA (reference sequence). The junction had 6 bases not matched to a gene; V was cut back by 6 bases and J by 5 bases. The CDR3 covers 12 residues. The CDR3 loop is CSASGTAYGYTF. The CDR3 region has the DNA TGCAGTGCCAGCGGGACAGCTTATGGCTACACCTTC.

The CDR3 DNA reads TGTGCCAGCAGTGACTCGGGATGGAGTCAGCCCCAGCATTTT. Amino acid sequence: CASSDSGWSQPQHF. The V gene is TRBV25-1, the J gene TRBJ1-5; D gene unclear. The germline CDR1 and CDR2 sequences are MGHDK and SYGVNS. This CDR3 spans 14 amino acids. With 3 bases removed from V and 6 bases from J, the gap between germline ends came to 12 bases.

This clonotype has ten or more counts. This sequence joins TRBV12-3 or TRBV12-4 and TRBJ2-7; 9 bases match TRBD1. The ends lost 5 bases at V and 4 bases at J; junction bases unmatched: 12. This CDR3 is 16 amino acids long. In nucleotides, the CDR3 is TGTGCCAGCAGTCCCCGTACAGACAGGGGGAGTTACGAGCAGTACTTC. It specifies CASSPRTDRGSYEQYF.

The chain carries TRBV5-1 and TRBJ1-1; TRBD1 might be the D (5 bases). There are 14 residues in the CDR3. Trimming stripped 4 bases from V and 1 base from J, with 11 bases between. Germline CDR1 and CDR2: SGHRS and YFSETQ. The DNA for the CDR3 is TGCGCCAGCAGCGCGGACACAGCGAACACTGAAGCTTTCTTT. Translated: CASSADTANTEAFF.

The J gene is TRBJ2-7, the V gene TRBV29-1; D uncertain. The CDR3 is made up of 13 amino acids. Deletions cut 6 bases from V and 1 base from J, with 13 bases between. CDR1 and CDR2 from the germline V gene are SQVTM and ANQGSEA. The CDR3 DNA is TGCAGCGTCTGCACGACGGCGTCCTACGAGCAGTACTTC. Translation gives CSVCTTASYEQYF.

There are many counts of this clonotype. This sequence joins TRBV5-1 and TRBJ2-1, with a tentative D call TRBD2 (5 bases). V shed 4 bases and J shed 4 bases, with 15 bases lying between them. Germline V CDR1 and CDR2: SGHRS, YFSETQ. CDR3 length: 15 amino acids. CDR3 sequence: CASSQWTAEYNEQFF. The CDR3 DNA sequence: TGCGCCAGCAGCCAATGGACTGCGGAGTACAATGAGCAGTTCTTC.

The V gene is TRBV9, the J gene TRBJ2-3, with a tentative D call TRBD2 (5 bases). Germline CDR1 reads SGDLS; CDR2 reads YYNGEE. V shed 4 bases and J shed 3 bases, with 18 bases lying between them. The CDR3 totals 16 residues. The CDR3 DNA sequence: TGTGCCAGCAGCCCGGCAGCGGCAGATTCGACAGATACGCAGTATTTT. Encoded protein: CASSPAAADSTDTQYF.

This clonotype has a count of ten or more. V gene TRBV7-8 combines with J gene TRBJ2-2; TRBD1 agrees at 8 bases. J gave up 6 bases and V 5 bases, and 5 bases lay outside the gene matches. The CDR3 loop spans 14 amino acids. The germline V gene has CDR1 SGHVS and CDR2 FQNEAQ. DNA for the CDR3: TGTGCCAGCAGCCCCCAGGGGGCTGCCGGGGAGCTGTTTTTT. It translates to CASSPQGAAGELFF.

V is TRBV20-1 and J is TRBJ2-7; D is undetermined. Per germline, CDR1 DFQATT and CDR2 SNEGSKA (reference sequence). V was clipped by 2 bases and J by 7 bases, with 9 bases between them. There are 11 residues in the CDR3. CDR3 region: CSARLLGEQYF. The CDR3 DNA follows: TGCAGTGCTAGACTCTTAGGGGAGCAGTACTTC.

This chain links TRBV7-2 with TRBJ2-3; TRBD2 matches 10 bases. V shed 6 bases and J 4 bases; nucleotides not matched to a gene: 4. The CDR3 consists of 14 residues. Germline CDR1 reads SGHTA; CDR2 reads FQGNSA. The CDR3 protein is CASSGLAVADTQYF. CDR3 DNA sequence: TGTGCCAGCAGTGGACTAGCGGTGGCAGATACGCAGTATTTT.

This sequence joins TRBV7-9 and TRBJ2-2; D is uncertain. Germline-derived CDR1 and CDR2 are SEHNR and FQNEAQ (reference sequence). This CDR3 spans 15 amino acids. Between the trimmed V and J ends, which lost 5 bases and 1 base, there was a span of 11 bases. The CDR3 DNA reads as TGTGCCAGCAGCGTCTTCTGGGAGAACACCGGGGAGCTGTTTTTT. Its translation: CASSVFWENTGELFF.

V and J are TRBV3-1 and TRBJ2-2; the D call may be TRBD1 or TRBD2 (5 bases each). Germline V lookup: CDR1 LGHDT, CDR2 YNNKEL (reference sequence). V lost 4 bases and J lost 5, with 11 bases in between. The CDR3 sequence is 14 residues long. The CDR3 nucleotides read TGTGCCAGCAGCCCTGAGAGGGGTACCGGGGAGCTGTTTTTT. Protein sequence: CASSPERGTGELFF.

This clonotype has a count of ten or more. The chain combines TRBV7-8 with TRBJ1-6; TRBD1 agrees at 8 bases. Per the germline V gene, CDR1 is SGHVS and CDR2 is FQNEAQ. V lost 0 bases to trimming and J lost 3 bases; unmatched junction nucleotides: 7. The CDR3 has 18 residues. The CDR3 protein is CASSLALPGGNYNSPLHF. The CDR3 nucleotides are TGTGCCAGCAGCTTAGCGCTACCAGGGGGCAACTATAATTCACCCCTCCACTTT.

This clonotype was seen only a few times. This chain links TRBV29-1 with TRBJ2-5, with 7 bases that match TRBD1. Unmatched junction bases numbered 8, after V lost 5 bases and J lost 5 bases. CDR3 length equals 13 residues. Germline V lookup: CDR1 SQVTM, CDR2 ANQGSEA. The CDR3 sequence is CSVPTGSGETQYF. The DNA for the CDR3 is TGCAGCGTTCCGACAGGGTCCGGGGAGACCCAGTACTTC.

The V and J genes are TRBV10-3 and TRBJ2-1; 10 nucleotides line up with TRBD1. V lost 8 bases and J lost 4; bases outside the gene matches: 5. Germline V gene data show CDR1 as ENHRY and CDR2 as SYGVKD. CDR3 length: 14 amino acids. DNA of the CDR3: TGTGCCATCGGGGACAGGGGCGGGTACAATGAGCAGTTCTTC. The encoded protein is CAIGDRGGYNEQFF.

The V call is TRBV10-3, the J call TRBJ2-2; 8 bases line up with TRBD1. Germline CDR1 reads ENHRY; CDR2 reads SYGVKD. The CDR3 sequence is 20 residues long. Trimming cost V 5 bases and J 0 bases; bases outside gene matches: 17. The chain's CDR3 is CAISPDDRGPWDANTGELFF. CDR3 DNA sequence: TGTGCCATCAGTCCGGATGACAGGGGCCCTTGGGACGCGAACACCGGGGAGCTGTTTTTT.

This chain's CDR3 is CASSTPGVVGELFF. The CDR3 nucleotides read TGTGCCAGCAGTACTCCAGGGGTAGTCGGGGAGCTGTTTTTT. V and J are TRBV12-3 or TRBV12-4 and TRBJ2-2; possibly TRBD1 for D (6 bases). CDR3 length: 14 amino acids. V was clipped by 5 bases and J by 7 bases, with 14 bases between them.